This is a list of T cell receptor beta chains from one sample in a study of identical twins. Each CDR3 protein gets one entry after TCRdb re-called the 5' RACE reads with MiXCR. The sample has about 470,000 distinct CDR3 sequences, approximately 25% seen once; the top ten hold approximately 2.9%. These data were also reused for a study on T cells expressing NK-cell markers.

Material for sequencing was CD4+ T cells sorted from blood. The source is a woman between 18 and 30 years old in good health. The conserved cysteine and the conserved F or W are not part of the CDR3 here. The order of the fields is D gene, V gene, J gene, CDR3 length, CDR3 protein. D genes are given only for firm matches.

.	TRBV20-1	TRBJ1-1	9	SARPGAEAF
TRBD1	TRBV5-1	TRBJ2-7	13	ASSLITGGSYEQY
.	TRBV12-5	TRBJ2-7	12	ASGPSLRPRGQY
.	TRBV5-1	TRBJ2-1	10	ASSLDLNEQF
.	TRBV7-2	TRBJ2-7	12	ASSPDRWTYEQY
.	TRBV15	TRBJ2-3	11	ATSRAIGDTQY
.	TRBV6-1	TRBJ2-2	11	ASRPGNTGELF
TRBD1	TRBV11-1	TRBJ2-1	11	ASSHRDSLVQF
TRBD1	TRBV2	TRBJ1-5	13	ASSKGQGGNQPQH
.	TRBV20-1	TRBJ2-1	13	SADRGLRSYNEQF
.	TRBV12-3/TRBV12-4	TRBJ2-2	13	ASSFGGGYTGELF
TRBD2	TRBV5-5	TRBJ2-5	14	ASSLIGLAGEETQY
.	TRBV12-3/TRBV12-4	TRBJ1-2	11	ASSQTDNYGYT
.	TRBV3-1	TRBJ1-5	17	ACSLMGRGVLNSNQPQH
.	TRBV3-1	TRBJ2-5	12	ASSQVSNRETQY
TRBD1	TRBV20-1	TRBJ2-3	13	SARDTGGGTDTQY
TRBD2	TRBV5-1	TRBJ2-7	12	ASTLGGRADEQY
TRBD1	TRBV7-9	TRBJ2-1	13	ASSLTGQGNSKTF
.	TRBV20-1	TRBJ1-3	12	SARDFISGNTIY
.	TRBV5-1	TRBJ2-1	11	ASGGQPYNEQF
.	TRBV5-1	TRBJ2-1	10	ASSFSRDEQF
TRBD2	TRBV24-1	TRBJ2-1	13	ATSDRRGGNNEQF
TRBD2	TRBV20-1	TRBJ2-1	13	SAKGLAGSYNEQF
.	TRBV6-2/TRBV6-3	TRBJ2-7	13	ASSYSGRWSNEQY
.	TRBV3-1	TRBJ1-1	10	ASSHVNTEAF
.	TRBV5-4	TRBJ2-2	13	ASSLDRDGTGELF
.	TRBV7-2	TRBJ1-6	13	ASSLSRIGNSPLH
TRBD2	TRBV7-9	TRBJ2-1	15	ASWGLAAPGSYNEQF
TRBD2	TRBV20-1	TRBJ2-7	13	SAHATSGGAYEQY
.	TRBV5-1	TRBJ2-5	14	ASSLGPGRRIETQY
TRBD2	TRBV6-5	TRBJ2-3	16	ASSYSGIAGGPGDTQY
.	TRBV29-1	TRBJ2-7	10	SGRKGDEEQY
.	TRBV29-1	TRBJ1-2	10	SVDTSSRGYT
.	TRBV28	TRBJ1-5	13	ASSQTASGNQPQH